This entry describes one T cell receptor (beta chain). The CDR3 covers 15 residues. J gave up 5 bases and V 4 bases, and 8 bases lay outside the gene matches. CDR1 and CDR2 (germline): MGHRA, YSYEKL. This sample was included in a study of blood T cell repertoires in COVID-19. Study-wide context: The samples span acute and convalescent COVID-19 from the United States, Italy and Spain. T cells, B-cell-depleted T cells, or PBMCs provided the cDNA or gDNA that served as material.

Study processing details: Cell counts per sample came from amplifying reference gene primers. TCRdb's copy holds only in-frame clones and misses some; the assay was immunoSEQ multiplex PCR. For V, J and clone size, that table is used; D and trimming come from the DNA. The sample has around 20,000 clones; about 91% are singletons. This TCR came from a man in his 70s with active COVID-19. V is TRBV4-1 and J is TRBJ2-1, with 7 bases identical to TRBD2. The specimen was peripheral blood. The CDR3 spells CASSRRTRDDNEQFF. The CDR3 nucleotides read TGCGCCAGCAGCCGACGGACTAGGGATGACAATGAGCAGTTCTTC.